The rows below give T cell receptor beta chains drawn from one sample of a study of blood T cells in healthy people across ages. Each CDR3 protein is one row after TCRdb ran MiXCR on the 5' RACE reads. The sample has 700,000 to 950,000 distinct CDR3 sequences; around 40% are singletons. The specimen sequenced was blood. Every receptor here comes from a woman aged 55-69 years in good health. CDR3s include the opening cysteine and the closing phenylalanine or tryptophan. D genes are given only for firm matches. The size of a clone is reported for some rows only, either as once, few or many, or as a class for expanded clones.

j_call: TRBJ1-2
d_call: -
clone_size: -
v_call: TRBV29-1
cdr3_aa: CSVDESGNNYGYTF
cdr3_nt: TGCAGCGTTGACGAATCTGGAAACAACTATGGCTACACCTTC

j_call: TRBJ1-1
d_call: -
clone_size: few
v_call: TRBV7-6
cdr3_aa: CASSVALGTEAFF
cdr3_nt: TGTGCCAGCAGCGTAGCGCTAGGGACTGAAGCTTTCTTT

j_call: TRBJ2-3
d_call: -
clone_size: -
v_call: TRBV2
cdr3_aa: CASSLQGSSTDTQYF
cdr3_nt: TGTGCCAGCAGCCTACAGGGTTCTAGCACAGATACGCAGTATTTT

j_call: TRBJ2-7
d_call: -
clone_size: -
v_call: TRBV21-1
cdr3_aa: CASSKGGQAYEQYF
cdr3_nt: TGTGCCAGCAGCAAAGGAGGCCAGGCCTACGAGCAGTACTTC

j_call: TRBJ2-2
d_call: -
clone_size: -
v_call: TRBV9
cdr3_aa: CASSVGGQVWTGELFF
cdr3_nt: TGTGCCAGCAGCGTAGGAGGGCAGGTGTGGACCGGGGAGCTGTTTTTT

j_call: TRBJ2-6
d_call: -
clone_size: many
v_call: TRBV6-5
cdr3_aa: CASSFSTGFPPGANVLTF
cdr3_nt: TGTGCCAGCAGTTTTTCTACGGGCTTCCCCCCTGGGGCCAACGTCCTGACTTTC

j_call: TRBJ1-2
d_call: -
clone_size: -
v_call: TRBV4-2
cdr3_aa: CASSQDGQGNGYTF
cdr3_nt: TGTGCCAGCAGCCAAGACGGCCAGGGGAATGGCTACACCTTC

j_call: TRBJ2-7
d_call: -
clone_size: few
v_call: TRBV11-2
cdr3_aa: CASSLLERLEQYF
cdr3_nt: TGTGCCAGCAGCTTACTCGAAAGGCTCGAGCAGTACTTC

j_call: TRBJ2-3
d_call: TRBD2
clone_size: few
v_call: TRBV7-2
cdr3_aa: CASRAGGTDTQYF
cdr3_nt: TGTGCCAGCAGGGCGGGGGGCACAGATACGCAGTATTTT

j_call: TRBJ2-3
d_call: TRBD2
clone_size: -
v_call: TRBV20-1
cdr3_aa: CSALGLAGDPSTDTQYF
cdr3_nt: TGCAGTGCTCTAGGACTAGCGGGGGACCCTAGCACAGATACGCAGTATTTT

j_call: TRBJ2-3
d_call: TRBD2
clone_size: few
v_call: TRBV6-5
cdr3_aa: CASSFPGEGITDTQYF
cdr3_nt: TGTGCCAGCAGTTTTCCCGGGGAGGGCATTACAGATACGCAGTATTTT

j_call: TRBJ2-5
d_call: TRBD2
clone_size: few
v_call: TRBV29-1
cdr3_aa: CSVEDLAGGGPKTQYF
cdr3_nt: TGCAGCGTTGAAGATCTAGCGGGGGGAGGGCCCAAGACCCAGTACTTC

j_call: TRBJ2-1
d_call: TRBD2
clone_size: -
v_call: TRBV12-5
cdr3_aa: CASGSGATEANEQFF
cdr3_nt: TGTGCTAGTGGTAGCGGGGCCACGGAGGCGAATGAGCAGTTCTTC

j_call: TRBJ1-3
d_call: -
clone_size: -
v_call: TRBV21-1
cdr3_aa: CASSKEDHLGTIYF
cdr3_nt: TGTGCCAGCAGCAAAGAGGATCACCTGGGCACCATATATTTT

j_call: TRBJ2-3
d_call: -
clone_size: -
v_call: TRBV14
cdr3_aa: CASSQEAYTDTQYF
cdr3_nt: TGTGCCAGCAGCCAAGAGGCCTACACAGATACGCAGTATTTT

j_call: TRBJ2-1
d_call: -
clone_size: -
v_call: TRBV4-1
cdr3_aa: CASSNDADEQFF
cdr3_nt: TGCGCCAGCAGTAACGACGCCGATGAGCAGTTCTTC

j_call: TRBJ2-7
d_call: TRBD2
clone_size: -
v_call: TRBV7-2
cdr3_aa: CASSGGTSLDEQYF
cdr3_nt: TGTGCCAGCAGCGGAGGGACTAGCCTGGACGAGCAGTACTTC

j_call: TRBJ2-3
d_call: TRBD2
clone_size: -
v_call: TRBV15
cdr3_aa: CATSRGSSGSTDTQYF
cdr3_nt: TGTGCCACCAGCAGAGGTTCTAGCGGGAGCACAGATACGCAGTATTTT

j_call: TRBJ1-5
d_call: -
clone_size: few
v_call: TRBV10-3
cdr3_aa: CAISDGENQPQHF
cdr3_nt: TGTGCCATCAGCGACGGGGAGAATCAGCCCCAGCATTTT

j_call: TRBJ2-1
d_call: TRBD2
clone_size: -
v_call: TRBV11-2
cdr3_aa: CASSPISGRANNEQFF
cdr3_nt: TGTGCCAGCAGCCCCATTAGCGGGAGGGCGAACAATGAGCAGTTCTTC

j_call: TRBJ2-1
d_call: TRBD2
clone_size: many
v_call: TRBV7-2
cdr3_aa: CASSPRELYNEQFF
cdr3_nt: TGTGCCAGCAGCCCGCGGGAGCTCTACAATGAGCAGTTCTTC

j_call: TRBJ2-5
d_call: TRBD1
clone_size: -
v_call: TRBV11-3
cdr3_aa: CASSSGQAAGETQYF
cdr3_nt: TGTGCCAGCAGCTCTGGACAGGCGGCAGGGGAGACCCAGTACTTC

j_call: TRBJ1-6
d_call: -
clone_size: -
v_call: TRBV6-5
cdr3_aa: CASSYSPRAGSPLHF
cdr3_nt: TGTGCCAGCAGTTACTCGCCCAGGGCTGGCTCACCCCTCCACTTT